This T cell receptor (beta chain) was sequenced for a study of cytomegalovirus exposure and HLA in healthy donors (dated by TCRdb to the late 2010s). At the level of the whole study: According to a later analysis, the approximately 120 validation repertoires were produced on the same platform as the 700 or so repertoires of the first cohort. A separate validation cohort of roughly 120 different subjects was used in addition to the roughly 700-subject first cohort. The study aimed to test whether cataloging public T cell receptors could reveal signatures of past pathogen exposure. To predict cytomegalovirus infection status, the study brought together high-throughput TCR immunosequencing, statistical association of individual TCRs with disease status, and machine learning. Overall study results and their limits: The study listed 150 to 200 TCR beta chains as associated with cytomegalovirus. Of the cluster scores, roughly 95% were above 0 in a later analysis, which found that TCRs clustered in the first cohort also tended to co-occur in the 90 to 150 validation repertoires. Most TCR sequences were observed very rarely across donors, whereas some public TCRs were present in many individuals. Three of the identified cytomegalovirus-associated TCR beta chains were confirmed in vitro to be specific for cytomegalovirus antigens. Cytomegalovirus status was reported to be diagnosed by the classifier with high specificity and sensitivity in both the original and validation cohorts. It was suggested by the authors that the approach could potentially be generalized to other disease states and immunological phenotypes. A later analysis had no HLA typing for the validation cohort, so co-occurrence there was scored across all 110 or so repertoires.

The library was generated by the immunoSEQ multiplex PCR assay. The original methods were these. A statistical classification framework was developed to diagnose cytomegalovirus status using the catalog of TCR beta chain sequences. The table comes from immuneACCESS by way of TCRdb, which keeps in-frame sequences with V and J called. Part of the clones is missing from these tables; in studies checked, under half for an unresolved V gene and the rest for unknown reasons. Clonal size and the V and J genes are those of that table, whereas D and trimming came from the DNA. The sample yields hundreds of thousands of clones; 75% to 90% were counted once. The biggest ten clones account for over 0.95% of the sample. The germline ends are 17 bases apart after V is trimmed by 4 bases and J by 5 bases. CDR1 and CDR2, looked up from the germline V gene, are MDHEN and SYDVKM. Including cysteine and phenylalanine, the CDR3 has 15 amino acids. Just the 45-base CDR3 DNA is kept, in frame starting at base 1.

Separate from the approximately 670-subject first cohort, the validation cohort of around 130 subjects was the group to which the donors belonged. Points on this clone: The clone's antigen remains unknown. Base quality data are lacking; no much larger clone is found one base away.

The sequenced material came from PBMCs. This chain is built from TRBV28 and TRBJ1-2; possibly the D gene is TRBD1, per 6 matching bases. The sequence was collected from a woman younger than 45 in good health and CMV-seropositive. The DNA sequence follows: TGTGCCAGCAGTTGGGGTCAGGGGCCAAAATATGGCTACACCTTC. Translation gives CASSWGQGPKYGYTF.